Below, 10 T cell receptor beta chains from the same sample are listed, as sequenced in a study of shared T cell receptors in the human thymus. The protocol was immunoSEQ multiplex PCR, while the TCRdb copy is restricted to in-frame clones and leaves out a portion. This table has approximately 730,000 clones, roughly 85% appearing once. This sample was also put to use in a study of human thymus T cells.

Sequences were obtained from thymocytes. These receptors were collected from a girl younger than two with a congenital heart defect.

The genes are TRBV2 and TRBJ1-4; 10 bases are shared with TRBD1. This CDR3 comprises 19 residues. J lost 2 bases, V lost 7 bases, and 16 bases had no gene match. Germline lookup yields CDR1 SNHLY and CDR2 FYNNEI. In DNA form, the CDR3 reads TGTGCCAGCATGTCCAACGGGGGGGACAGGGGAGGCACTAATGAAAAACTGTTTTTT. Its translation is CASMSNGGDRGGTNEKLFF.

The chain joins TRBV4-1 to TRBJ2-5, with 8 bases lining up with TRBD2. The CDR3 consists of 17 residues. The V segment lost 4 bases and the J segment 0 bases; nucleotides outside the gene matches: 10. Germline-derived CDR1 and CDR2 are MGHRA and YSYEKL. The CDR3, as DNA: TGCGCCAGCAGCCGCCGCGGGGGGCCTGGAAACCAAGAGACCCAGTACTTC. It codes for CASSRRGGPGNQETQYF.

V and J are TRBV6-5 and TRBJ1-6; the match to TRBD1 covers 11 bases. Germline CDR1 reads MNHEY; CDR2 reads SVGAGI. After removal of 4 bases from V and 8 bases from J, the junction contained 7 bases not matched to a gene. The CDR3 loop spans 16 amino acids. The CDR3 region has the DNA TGTGCCAGCAGTTCTTGGACAGGGGGCCTTTATTCACCCCTCCACTTT. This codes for CASSSWTGGLYSPLHF.

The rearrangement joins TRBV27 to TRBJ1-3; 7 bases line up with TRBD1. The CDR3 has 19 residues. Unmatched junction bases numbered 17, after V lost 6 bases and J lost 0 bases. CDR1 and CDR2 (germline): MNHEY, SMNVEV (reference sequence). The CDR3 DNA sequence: TGTGCCAGCAGCCCCGCGGGACAGAAGGCCCTGGTCTCTGGAAACACCATATATTTT. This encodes CASSPAGQKALVSGNTIYF.

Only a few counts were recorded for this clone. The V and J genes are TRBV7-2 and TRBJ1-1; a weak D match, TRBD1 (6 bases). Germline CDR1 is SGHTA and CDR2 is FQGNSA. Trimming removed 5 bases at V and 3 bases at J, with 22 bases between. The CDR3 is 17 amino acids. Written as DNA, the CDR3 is TGTGCCAGCAGCACAAGGGCAGGGGCAGGAGCGTACACTGAAGCTTTCTTT. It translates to CASSTRAGAGAYTEAFF.

The CDR3 is CASSQDHIPRGDGYTF. CDR3 DNA sequence: TGCGCCAGCAGCCAAGATCATATCCCACGGGGAGATGGCTACACCTTC. V and J are TRBV4-1 and TRBJ1-2; D is ambiguous. Germline V gene lookup returns CDR1 MGHRA and CDR2 YSYEKL. CDR3 size: 16 residues. V lost 0 bases, J lost 6 bases, and 17 bases lay in between.

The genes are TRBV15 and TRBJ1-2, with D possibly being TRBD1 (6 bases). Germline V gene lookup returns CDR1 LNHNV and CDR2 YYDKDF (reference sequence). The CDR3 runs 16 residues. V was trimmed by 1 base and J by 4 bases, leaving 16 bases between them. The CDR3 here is CATSRGRQATLYGYTF. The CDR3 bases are TGTGCCACCAGCAGAGGAAGACAGGCGACACTCTATGGCTACACCTTC. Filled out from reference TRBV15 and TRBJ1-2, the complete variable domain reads DAMVIQNPRYQVTQFGKPVTLSCSQTLNHNVMYWYQQKSSQAPKLLFHYYDKDFNNEADTPDNFQSRRPNTSFCFLDIRSPGLGDTAMYLCATSRGRQATLYGYTFGSGTRLTVV.

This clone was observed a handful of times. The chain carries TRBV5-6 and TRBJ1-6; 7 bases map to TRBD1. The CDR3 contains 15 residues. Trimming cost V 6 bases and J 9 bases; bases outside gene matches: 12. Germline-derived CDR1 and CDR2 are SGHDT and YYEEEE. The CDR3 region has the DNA TGTGCCAGCACCGTTGGCGACAGGGCCGGTTCACCCCTCCACTTT. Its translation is CASTVGDRAGSPLHF.

The CDR3 loop reads CAWGDRAGEQYF. For the CDR3, the DNA is TGTGCCTGGGGGGACAGGGCGGGCGAGCAGTACTTC. The chain uses TRBV30 and TRBJ2-7, with TRBD1 matching 9 bases. V was pared by 5 bases and J by 6 bases, with 5 bases of the junction left unmatched. The CDR3 length is 12 residues. Germline values: CDR1 GTSNPN, CDR2 SVGIG (reference sequence).

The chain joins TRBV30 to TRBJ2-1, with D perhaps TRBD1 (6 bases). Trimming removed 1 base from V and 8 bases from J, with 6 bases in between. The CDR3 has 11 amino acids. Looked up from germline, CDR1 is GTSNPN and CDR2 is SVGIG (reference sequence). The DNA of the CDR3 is TGTGCCTGGAGTGGGGGGCATGAGCAGTTCTTC. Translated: CAWSGGHEQFF.